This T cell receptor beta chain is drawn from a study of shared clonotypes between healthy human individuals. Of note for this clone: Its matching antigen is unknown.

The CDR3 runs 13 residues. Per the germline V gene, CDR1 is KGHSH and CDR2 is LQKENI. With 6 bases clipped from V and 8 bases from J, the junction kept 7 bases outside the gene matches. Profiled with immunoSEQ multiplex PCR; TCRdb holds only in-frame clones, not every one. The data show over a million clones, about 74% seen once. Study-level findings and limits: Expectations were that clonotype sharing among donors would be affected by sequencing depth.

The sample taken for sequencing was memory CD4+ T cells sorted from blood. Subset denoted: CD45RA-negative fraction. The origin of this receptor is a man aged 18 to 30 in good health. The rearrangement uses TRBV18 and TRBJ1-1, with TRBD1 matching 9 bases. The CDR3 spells CASSSGQGTEAFF. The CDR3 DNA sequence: TGTGCCAGCTCGTCGGGACAGGGCACGGAAGCTTTCTTT.